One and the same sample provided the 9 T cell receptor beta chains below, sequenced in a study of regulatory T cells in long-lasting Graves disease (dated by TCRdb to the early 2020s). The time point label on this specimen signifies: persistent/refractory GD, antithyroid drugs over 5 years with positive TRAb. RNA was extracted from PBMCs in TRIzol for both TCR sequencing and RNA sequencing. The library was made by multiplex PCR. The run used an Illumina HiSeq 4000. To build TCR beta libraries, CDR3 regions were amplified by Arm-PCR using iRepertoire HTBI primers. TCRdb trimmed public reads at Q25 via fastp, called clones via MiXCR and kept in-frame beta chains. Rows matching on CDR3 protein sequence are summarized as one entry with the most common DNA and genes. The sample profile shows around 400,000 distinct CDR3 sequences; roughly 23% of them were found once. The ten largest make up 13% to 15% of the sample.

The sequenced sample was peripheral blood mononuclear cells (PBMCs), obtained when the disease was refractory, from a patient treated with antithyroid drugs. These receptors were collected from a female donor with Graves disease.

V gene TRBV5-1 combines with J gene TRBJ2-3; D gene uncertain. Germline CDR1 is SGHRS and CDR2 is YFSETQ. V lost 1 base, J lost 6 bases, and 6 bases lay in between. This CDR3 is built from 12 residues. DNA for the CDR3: TGCGCCAGCAGCTTGATGGGCGATACGCAGTATTTT. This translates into CASSLMGDTQYF.

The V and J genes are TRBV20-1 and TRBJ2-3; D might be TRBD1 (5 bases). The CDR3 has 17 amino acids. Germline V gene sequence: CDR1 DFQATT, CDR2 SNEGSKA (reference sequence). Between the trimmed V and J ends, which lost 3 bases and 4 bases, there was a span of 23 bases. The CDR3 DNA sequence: TGCAGTGCTAGGAACCTACTGACGGACACATTCGCAGATACGCAGTATTTT. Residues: CSARNLLTDTFADTQYF.

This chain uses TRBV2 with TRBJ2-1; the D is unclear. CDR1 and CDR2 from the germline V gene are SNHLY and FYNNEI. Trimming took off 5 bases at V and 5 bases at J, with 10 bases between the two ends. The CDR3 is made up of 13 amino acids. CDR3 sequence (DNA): TGTGCCAGCAGTAAGGCTAGTAACAATGAGCAGTTCTTC. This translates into CASSKASNNEQFF.

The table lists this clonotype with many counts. The CDR3 nucleotides are TGTGCCAGCAGTGAAAGGGTGTCTAACTATGGCTACACCTTC. Its protein is CASSERVSNYGYTF. The genes are TRBV2 and TRBJ1-2, with no clear D. Germline CDR1 and CDR2: SNHLY and FYNNEI. Trimming removed 2 bases at V and 0 bases at J, with 7 bases between. The CDR3 length is 14 residues. Full variable domain (remainder filled in from reference TRBV2 and TRBJ1-2): EPEVTQTPSHQVTQMGQEVILRCVPISNHLYFYWYRQILGQKVEFLVSFYNNEISEKSEIFDDQFSVERPDGSNFTLKIRSTKLEDSAMYFCASSERVSNYGYTFGSGTRLTVV.

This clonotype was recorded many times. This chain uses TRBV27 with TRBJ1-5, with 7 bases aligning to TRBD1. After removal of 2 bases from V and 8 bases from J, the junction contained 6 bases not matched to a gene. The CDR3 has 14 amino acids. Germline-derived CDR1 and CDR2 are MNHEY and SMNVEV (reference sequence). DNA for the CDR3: TGTGCCAGCAGTTTAGGGGGGACAGCAGAGCCCCAGCATTTT. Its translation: CASSLGGTAEPQHF.

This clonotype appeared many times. CDR3 sequence: CASGDREATGELFF. CDR3 in DNA: TGTGCCAGCGGGGACAGGGAAGCCACCGGGGAGCTGTTTTTT. The genes are TRBV6-1 and TRBJ2-2, with 9 bases identical to TRBD1. Germline CDR1 reads MNHNS; CDR2 reads SASEGT. There are 14 residues in the CDR3. V dropped 8 bases and J dropped 4; count of bases not matched to a gene: 5.

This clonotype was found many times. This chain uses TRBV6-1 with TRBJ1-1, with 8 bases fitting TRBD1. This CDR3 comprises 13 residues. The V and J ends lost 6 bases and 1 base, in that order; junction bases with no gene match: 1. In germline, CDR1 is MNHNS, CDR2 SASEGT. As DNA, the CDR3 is TGTGCCAGCAGGGGACAGGAGAACACTGAAGCTTTCTTT. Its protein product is CASRGQENTEAFF.

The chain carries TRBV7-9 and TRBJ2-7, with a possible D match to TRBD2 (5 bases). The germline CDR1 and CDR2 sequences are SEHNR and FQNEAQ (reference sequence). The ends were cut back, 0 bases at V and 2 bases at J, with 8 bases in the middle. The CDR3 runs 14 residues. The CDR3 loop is CASSLAGVTYEQYF. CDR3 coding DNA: TGTGCCAGCAGCTTAGCCGGGGTTACCTACGAGCAGTACTTC.

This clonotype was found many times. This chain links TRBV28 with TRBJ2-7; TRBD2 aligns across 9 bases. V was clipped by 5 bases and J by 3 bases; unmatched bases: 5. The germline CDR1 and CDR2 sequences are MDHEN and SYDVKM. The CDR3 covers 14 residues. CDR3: CASSKAGGYYEQYF. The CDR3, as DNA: TGTGCCAGCAGTAAAGCGGGAGGTTACTACGAGCAGTACTTC.